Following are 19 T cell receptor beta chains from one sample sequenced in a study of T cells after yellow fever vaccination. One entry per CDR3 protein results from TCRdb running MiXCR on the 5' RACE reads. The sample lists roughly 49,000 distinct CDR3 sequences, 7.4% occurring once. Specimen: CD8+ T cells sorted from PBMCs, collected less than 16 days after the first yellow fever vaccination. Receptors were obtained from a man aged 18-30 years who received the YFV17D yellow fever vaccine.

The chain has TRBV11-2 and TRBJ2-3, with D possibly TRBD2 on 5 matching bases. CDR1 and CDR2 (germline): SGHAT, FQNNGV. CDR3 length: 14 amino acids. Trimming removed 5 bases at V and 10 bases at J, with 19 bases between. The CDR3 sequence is CASSRPGIKIPQYF. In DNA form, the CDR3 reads TGTGCCAGCAGCCGACCGGGGATTAAGATTCCGCAGTATTTT.

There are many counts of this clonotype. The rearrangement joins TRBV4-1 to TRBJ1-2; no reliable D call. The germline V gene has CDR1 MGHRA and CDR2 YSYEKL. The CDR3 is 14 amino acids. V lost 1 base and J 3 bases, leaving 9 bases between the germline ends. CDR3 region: CASSQGATDYGYTF. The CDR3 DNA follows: TGCGCCAGCAGCCAAGGCGCGACGGACTATGGCTACACCTTC.

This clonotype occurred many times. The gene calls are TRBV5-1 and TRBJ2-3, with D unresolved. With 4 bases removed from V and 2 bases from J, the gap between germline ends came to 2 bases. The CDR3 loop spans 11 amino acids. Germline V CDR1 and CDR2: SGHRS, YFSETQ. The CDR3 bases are TGCGCCAGCAGCATCACAGATACGCAGTATTTT. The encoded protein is CASSITDTQYF. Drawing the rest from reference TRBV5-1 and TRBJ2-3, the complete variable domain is KAGVTQTPRYLIKTRGQQVTLSCSPISGHRSVSWYQQTPGQGLQFLFEYFSETQRNKGNFPGRFSGRQFSNSRSEMNVSTLELGDSALYLCASSITDTQYFGPGTRLTVL.

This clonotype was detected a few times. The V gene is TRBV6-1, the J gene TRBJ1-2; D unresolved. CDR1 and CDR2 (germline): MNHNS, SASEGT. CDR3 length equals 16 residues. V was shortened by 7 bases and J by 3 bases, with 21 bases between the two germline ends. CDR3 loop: CASTPSLLAGYYGYTF. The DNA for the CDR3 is TGTGCCAGCACCCCTAGTCTCTTGGCGGGGTACTATGGCTACACCTTC.

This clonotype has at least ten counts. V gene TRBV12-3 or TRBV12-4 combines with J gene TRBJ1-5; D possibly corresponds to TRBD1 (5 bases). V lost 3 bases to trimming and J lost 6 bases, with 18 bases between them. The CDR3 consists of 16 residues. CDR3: CASSFGTYYPGQPQHF. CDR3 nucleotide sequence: TGTGCCAGCAGTTTTGGGACGTACTACCCGGGTCAGCCCCAGCATTTT.

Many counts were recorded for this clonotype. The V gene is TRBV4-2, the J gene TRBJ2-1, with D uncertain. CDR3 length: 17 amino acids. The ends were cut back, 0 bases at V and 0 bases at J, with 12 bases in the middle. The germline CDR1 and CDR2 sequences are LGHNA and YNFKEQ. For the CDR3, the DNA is TGTGCCAGCAGCCAAGATTATACCTTATCCTCCTACAATGAGCAGTTCTTC. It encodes CASSQDYTLSSYNEQFF.

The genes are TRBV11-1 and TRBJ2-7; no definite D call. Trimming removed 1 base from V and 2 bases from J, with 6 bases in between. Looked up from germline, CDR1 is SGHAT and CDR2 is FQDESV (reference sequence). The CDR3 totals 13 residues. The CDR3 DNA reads TGTGCCAGCAGCTTAGGCGTCGCCTACGAGCAGTACGTC. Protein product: CASSLGVAYEQYV.

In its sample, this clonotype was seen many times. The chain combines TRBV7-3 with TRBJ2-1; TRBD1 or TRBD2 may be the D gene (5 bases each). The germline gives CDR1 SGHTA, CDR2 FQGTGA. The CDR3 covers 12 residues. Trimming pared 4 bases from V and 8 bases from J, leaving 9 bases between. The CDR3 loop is CASSSMGDEQFF. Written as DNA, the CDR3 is TGTGCCAGCAGCTCAATGGGGGATGAGCAGTTCTTC.

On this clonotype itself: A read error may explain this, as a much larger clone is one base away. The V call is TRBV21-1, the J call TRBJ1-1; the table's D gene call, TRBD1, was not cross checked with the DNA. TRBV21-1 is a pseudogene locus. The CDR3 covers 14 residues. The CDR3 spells CASSKKTGHTEAFF. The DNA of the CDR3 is TGTGCCAGCAGCAAGAAGACAGGGCACACTGAAGCTTTCTTT.

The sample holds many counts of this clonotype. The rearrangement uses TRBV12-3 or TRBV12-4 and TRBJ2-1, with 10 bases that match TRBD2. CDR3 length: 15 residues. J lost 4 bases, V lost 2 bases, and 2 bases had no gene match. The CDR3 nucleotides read TGTGCCAGCAGTTTAAGGACTAGCGGATACAATGAGCAGTTCTTC. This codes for CASSLRTSGYNEQFF.

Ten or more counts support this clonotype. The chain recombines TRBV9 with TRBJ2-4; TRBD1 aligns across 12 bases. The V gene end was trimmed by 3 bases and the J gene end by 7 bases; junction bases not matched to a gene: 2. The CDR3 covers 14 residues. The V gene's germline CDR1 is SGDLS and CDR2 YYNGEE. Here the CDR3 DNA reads TGTGCCAGCAGCGAAGGGACAGGGGGCAACATTCAGTACTTC. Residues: CASSEGTGGNIQYF.

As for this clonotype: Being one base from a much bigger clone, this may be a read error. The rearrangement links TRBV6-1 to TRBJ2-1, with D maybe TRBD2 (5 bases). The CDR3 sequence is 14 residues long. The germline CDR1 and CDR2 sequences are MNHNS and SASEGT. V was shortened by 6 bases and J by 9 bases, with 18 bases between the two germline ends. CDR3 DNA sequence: TGTGCCAGCAGGGAGGACCCCTACTTCGGTGAGCAGTTCTTC. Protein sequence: CASREDPYFGEQFF.

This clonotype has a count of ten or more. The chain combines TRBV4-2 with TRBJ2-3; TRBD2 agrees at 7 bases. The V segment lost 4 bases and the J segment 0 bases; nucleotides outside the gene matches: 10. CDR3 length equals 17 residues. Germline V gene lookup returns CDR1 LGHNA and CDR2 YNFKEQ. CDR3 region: CASSPWGVAGSTDTQYF. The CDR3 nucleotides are TGTGCCAGCAGCCCCTGGGGAGTAGCGGGTAGCACAGATACGCAGTATTTT.

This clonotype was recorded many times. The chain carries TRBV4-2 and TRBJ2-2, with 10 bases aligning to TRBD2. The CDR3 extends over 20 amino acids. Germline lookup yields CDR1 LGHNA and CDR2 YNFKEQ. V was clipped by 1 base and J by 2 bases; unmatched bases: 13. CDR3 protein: CASSQVLSGLASINTGELFF. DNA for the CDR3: TGTGCCAGCAGCCAAGTCCTCTCGGGACTAGCGTCGATTAACACCGGGGAGCTGTTTTTT.

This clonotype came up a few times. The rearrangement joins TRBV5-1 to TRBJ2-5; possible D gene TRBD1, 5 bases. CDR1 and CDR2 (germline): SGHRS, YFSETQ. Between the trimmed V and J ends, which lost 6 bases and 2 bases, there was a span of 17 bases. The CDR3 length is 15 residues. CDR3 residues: CASTERSTVQETQYF. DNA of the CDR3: TGCGCCAGCACCGAAAGGTCGACAGTACAAGAGACCCAGTACTTC.

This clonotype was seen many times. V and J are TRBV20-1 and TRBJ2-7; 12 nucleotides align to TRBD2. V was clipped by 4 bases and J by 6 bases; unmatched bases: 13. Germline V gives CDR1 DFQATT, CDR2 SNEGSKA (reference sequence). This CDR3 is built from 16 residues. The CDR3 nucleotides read TGCAGTGCTACGGTACTAGCGGGGGGTCTTACCGCCGAGCAGTACTTC. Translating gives CSATVLAGGLTAEQYF.

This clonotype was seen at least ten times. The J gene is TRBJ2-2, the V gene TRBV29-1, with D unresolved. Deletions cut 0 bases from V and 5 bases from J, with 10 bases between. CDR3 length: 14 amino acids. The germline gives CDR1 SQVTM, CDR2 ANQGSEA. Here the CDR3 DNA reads TGCAGCGTTGAAGATCGGCGAGAGACCGGGGAGCTGTTTTTT. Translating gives CSVEDRRETGELFF.

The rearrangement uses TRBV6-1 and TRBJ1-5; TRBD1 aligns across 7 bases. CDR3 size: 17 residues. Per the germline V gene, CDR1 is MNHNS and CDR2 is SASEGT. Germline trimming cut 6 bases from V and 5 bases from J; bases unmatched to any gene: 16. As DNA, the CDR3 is TGTGCCAGCAGAGACCGACAGGGCCTTAATAGTCATCAGCCCCAGCATTTT. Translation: CASRDRQGLNSHQPQHF.

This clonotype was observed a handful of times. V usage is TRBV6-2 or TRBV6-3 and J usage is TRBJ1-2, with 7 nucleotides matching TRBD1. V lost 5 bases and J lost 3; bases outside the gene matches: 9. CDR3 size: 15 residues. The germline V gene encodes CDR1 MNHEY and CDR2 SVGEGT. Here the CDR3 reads CASSPKETGHYGYTF. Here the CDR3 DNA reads TGTGCCAGCAGTCCGAAGGAGACAGGGCACTATGGCTACACCTTC.